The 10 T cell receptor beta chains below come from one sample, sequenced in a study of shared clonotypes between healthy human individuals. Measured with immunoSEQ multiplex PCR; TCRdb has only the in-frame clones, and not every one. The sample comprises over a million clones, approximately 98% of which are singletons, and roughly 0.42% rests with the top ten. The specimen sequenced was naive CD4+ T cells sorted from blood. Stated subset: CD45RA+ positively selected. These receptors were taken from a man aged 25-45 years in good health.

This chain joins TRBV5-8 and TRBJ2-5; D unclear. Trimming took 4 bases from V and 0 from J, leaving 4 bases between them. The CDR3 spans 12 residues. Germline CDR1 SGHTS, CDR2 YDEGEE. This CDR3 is CASSMYQETQYF. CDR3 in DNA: TGTGCCAGCAGCATGTACCAAGAGACCCAGTACTTC. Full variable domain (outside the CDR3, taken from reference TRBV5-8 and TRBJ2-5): EAGVTQSPTHLIKTRGQQATLRCSPISGHTSVYWYQQALGLGLQFLLWYDEGEERNRGNFPPRFSGRQFPNYSSELNVNALELEDSALYLCASSMYQETQYFGPGTRLLVL.

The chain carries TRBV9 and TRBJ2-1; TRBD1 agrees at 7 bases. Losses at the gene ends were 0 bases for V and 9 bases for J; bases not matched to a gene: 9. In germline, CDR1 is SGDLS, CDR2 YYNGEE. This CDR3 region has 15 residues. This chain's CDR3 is CASSVGHRGVGEQFF. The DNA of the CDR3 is TGTGCCAGCAGCGTAGGCCACAGGGGAGTTGGTGAGCAGTTCTTC.

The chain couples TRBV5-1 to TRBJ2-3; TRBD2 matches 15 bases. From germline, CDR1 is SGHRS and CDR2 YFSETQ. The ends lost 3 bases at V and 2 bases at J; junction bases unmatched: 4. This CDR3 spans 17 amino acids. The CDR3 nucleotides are TGCGCCAGCAGCTGGGGACTAGCGGGAGGAGTCACAGATACGCAGTATTTT. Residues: CASSWGLAGGVTDTQYF.

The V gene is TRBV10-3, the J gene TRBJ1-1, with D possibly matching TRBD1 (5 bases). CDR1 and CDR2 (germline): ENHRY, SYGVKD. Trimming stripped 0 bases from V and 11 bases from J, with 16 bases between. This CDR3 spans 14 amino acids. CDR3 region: CAISESGLPDAAFF. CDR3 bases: TGTGCCATCAGTGAGTCGGGGCTCCCCGATGCGGCTTTCTTT.

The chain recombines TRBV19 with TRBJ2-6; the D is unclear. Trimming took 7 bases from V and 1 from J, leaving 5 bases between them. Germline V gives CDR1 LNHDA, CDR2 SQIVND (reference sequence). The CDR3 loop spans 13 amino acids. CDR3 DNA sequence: TGTGCCAGTACCGGGTCTGGGGCCAACGTCCTGACTTTC. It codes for CASTGSGANVLTF.

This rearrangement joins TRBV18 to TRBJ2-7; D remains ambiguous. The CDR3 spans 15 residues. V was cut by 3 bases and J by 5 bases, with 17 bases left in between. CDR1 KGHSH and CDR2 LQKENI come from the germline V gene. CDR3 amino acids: CASSPERLKGHEQYF. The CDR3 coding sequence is TGTGCCAGCTCACCTGAGCGACTCAAAGGTCACGAGCAGTACTTC.

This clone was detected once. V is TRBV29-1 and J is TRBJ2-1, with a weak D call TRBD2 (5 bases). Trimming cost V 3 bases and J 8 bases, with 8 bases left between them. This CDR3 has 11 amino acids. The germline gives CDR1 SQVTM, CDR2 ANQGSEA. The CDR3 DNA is TGCAGCGTTGATGGACTTGATGAGCAGTTCTTC. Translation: CSVDGLDEQFF.

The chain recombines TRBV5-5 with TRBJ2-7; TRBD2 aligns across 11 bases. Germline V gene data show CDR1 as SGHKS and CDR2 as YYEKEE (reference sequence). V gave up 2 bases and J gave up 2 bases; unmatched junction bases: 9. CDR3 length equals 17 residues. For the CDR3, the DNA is TGTGCCAGCAGCTTAGGGCTAGCGGGAGGTACTCCCTACGAGCAGTACTTC. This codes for CASSLGLAGGTPYEQYF.

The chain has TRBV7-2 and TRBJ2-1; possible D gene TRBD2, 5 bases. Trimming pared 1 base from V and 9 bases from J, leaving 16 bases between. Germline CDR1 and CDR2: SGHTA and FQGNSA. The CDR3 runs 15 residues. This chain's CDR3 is CASSLVGNTNSEQFF. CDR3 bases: TGTGCCAGCAGCTTAGTCGGGAATACAAACAGTGAGCAGTTCTTC.

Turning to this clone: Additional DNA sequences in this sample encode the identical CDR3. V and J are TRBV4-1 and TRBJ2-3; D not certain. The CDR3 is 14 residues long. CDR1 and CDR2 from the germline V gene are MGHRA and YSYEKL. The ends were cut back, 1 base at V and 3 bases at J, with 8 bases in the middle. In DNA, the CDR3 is TGCGCCAGCAGCCAAGTTTTGGCGACAGATACGCAGTATTTT. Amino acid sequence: CASSQVLATDTQYF.